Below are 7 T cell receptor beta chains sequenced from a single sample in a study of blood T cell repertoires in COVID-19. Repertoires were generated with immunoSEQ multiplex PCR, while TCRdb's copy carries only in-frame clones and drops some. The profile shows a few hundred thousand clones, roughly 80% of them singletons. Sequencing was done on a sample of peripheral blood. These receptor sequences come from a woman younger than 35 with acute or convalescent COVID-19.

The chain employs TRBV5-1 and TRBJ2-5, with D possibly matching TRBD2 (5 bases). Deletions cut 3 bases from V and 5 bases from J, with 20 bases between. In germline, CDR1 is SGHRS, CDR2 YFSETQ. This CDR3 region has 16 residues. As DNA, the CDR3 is TGCGCCAGCAGCTCCCTTCTAGCACGCGGTCGGGAGACCCAGTACTTC. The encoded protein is CASSSLLARGRETQYF.

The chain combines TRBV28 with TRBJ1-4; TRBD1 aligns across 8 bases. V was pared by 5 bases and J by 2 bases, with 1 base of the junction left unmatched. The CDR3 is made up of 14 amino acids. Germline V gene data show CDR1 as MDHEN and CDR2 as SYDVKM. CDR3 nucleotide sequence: TGTGCCAGCAGTCACAGGGGGACTAATGAAAAACTGTTTTTT. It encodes CASSHRGTNEKLFF.

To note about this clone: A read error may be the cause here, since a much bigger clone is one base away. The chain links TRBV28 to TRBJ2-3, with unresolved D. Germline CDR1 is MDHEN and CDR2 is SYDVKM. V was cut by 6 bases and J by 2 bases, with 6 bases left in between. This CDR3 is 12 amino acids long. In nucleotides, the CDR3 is TGTGCCAGCAGCCCCTTCACAGATACGCAGTATTTT. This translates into CASSPFTDTQYF.

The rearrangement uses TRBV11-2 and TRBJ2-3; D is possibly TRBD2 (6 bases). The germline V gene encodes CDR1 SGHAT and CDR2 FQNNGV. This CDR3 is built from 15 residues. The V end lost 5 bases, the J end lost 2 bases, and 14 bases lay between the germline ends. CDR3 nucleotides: TGTGCCAGCAGCCAAACCCCGGGAGCCACAGATACGCAGTATTTT. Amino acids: CASSQTPGATDTQYF.

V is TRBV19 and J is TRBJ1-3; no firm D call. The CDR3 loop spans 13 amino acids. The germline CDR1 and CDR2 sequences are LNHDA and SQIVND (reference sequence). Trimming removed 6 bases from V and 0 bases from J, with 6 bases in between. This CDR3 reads CASRFRSGNTIYF. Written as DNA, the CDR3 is TGTGCCAGTAGATTCCGCTCTGGAAACACCATATATTTT.

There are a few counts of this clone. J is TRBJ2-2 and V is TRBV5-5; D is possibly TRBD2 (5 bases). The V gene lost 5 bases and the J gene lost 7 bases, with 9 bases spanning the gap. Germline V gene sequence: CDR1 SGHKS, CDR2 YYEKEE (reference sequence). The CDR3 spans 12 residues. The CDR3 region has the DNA TGTGCCAGCAGTGGCGCGGGCGGGGAGCTGTTTTTT. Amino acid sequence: CASSGAGGELFF.

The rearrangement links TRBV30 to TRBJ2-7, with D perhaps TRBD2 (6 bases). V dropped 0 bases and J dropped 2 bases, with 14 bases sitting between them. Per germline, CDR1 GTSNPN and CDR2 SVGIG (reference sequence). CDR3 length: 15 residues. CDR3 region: CAWSVRGTSTYEQYF. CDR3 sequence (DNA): TGTGCCTGGAGTGTACGGGGGACTTCCACCTACGAGCAGTACTTC. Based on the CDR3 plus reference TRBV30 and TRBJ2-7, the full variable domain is SQTIHQWPATLVQPVGSPLSLECTVEGTSNPNLYWYRQAAGRGLQLLFYSVGIGQISSEVPQNLSASRPQDRQFILSSKKLLLSDSGFYLCAWSVRGTSTYEQYFGPGTRLTVT.